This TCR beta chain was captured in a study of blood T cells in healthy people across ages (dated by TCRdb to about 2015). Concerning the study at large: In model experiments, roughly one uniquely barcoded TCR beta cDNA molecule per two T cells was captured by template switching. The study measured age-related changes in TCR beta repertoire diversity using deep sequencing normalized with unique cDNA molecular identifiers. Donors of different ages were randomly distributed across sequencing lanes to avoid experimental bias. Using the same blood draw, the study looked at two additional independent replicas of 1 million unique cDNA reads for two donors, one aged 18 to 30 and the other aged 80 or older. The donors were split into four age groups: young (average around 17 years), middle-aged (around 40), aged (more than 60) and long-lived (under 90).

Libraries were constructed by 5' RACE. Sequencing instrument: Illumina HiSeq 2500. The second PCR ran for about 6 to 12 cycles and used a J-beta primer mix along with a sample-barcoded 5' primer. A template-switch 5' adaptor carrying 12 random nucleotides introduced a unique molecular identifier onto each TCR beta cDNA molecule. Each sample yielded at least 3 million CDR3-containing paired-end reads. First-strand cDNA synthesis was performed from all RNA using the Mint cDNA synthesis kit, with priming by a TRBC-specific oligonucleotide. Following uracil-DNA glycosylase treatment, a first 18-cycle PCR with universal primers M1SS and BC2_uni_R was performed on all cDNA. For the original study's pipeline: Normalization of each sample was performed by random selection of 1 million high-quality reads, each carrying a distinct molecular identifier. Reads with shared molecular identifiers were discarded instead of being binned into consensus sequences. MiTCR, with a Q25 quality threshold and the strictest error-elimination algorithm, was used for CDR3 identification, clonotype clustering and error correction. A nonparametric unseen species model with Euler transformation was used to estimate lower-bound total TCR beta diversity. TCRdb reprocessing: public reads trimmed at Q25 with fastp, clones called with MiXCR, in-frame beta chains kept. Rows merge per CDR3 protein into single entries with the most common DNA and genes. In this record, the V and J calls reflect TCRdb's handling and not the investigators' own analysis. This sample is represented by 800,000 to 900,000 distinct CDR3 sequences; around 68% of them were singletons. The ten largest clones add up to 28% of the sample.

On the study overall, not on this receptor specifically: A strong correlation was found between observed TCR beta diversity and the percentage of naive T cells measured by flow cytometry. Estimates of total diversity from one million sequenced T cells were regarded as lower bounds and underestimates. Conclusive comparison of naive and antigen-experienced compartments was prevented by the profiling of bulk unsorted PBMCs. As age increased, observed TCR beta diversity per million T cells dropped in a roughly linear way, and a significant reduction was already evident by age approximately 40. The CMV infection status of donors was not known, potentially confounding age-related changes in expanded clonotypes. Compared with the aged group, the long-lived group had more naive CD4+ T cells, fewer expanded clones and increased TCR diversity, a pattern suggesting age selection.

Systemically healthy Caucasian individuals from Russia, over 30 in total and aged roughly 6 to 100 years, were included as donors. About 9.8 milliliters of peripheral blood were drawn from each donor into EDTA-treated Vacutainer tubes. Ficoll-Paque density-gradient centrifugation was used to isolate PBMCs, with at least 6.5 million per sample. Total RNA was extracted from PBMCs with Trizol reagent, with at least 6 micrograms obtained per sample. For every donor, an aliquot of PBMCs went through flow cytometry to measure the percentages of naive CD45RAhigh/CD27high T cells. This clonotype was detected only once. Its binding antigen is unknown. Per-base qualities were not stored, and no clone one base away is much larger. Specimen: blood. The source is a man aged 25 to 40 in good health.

At the DNA level, the sequence is TGTGCCAGCCAATACCGGGACAGGGGCTACGAGCAGTACTTC. It translates as CASQYRDRGYEQYF. The rearranged chain carries TRBV27 and TRBJ2-7, and 10 junctional nucleotides match TRBD1. From the cysteine through the phenylalanine, the CDR3 covers 14 amino acids. The only DNA kept is the CDR3, 42 bases in frame from the first base. The junction shows trimming of 8 bases on V and 3 bases on J, and the gene matches do not reach 7 bases of it. CDR1 and CDR2, looked up from the germline V gene (reference sequence), are MNHEY and SMNVEV.